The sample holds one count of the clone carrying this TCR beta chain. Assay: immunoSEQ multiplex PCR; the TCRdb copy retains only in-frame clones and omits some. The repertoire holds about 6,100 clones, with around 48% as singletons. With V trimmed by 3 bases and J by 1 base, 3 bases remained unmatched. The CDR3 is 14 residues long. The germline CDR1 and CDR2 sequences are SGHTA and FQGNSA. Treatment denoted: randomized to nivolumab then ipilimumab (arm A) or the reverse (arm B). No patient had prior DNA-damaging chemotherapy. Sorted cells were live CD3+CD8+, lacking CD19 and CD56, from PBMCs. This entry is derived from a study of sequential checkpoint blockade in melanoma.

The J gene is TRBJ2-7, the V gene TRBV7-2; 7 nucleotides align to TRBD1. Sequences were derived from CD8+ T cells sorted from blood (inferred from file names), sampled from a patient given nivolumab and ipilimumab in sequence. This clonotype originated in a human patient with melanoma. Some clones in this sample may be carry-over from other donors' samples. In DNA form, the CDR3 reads TGTGCCAGCAGCTTCGGGGACAGTTCCTACGAGCAGTACTTC. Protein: CASSFGDSSYEQYF.